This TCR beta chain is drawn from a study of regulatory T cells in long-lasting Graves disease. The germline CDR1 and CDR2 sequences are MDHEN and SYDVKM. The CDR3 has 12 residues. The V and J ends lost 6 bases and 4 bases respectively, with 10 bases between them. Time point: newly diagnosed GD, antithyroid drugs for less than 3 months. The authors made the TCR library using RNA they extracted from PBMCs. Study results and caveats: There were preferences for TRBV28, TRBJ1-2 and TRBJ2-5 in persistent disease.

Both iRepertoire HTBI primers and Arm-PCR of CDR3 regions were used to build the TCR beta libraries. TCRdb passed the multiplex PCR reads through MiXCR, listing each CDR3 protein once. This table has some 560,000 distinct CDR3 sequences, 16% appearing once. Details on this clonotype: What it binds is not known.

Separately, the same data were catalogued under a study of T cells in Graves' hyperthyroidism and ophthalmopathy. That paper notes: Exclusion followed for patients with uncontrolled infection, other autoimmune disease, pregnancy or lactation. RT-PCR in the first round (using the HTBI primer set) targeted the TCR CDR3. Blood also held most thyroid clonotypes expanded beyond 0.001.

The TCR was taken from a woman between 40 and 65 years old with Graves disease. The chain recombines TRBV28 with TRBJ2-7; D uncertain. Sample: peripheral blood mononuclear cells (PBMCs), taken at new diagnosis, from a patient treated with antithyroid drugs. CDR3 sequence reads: CASRVPGYEQYF. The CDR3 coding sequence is TGTGCCAGCAGAGTCCCTGGATACGAGCAGTACTTC.